Listed here are 3 T cell receptor beta chains from one sample, sequenced in a study of cytomegalovirus exposure and HLA in healthy donors (dated by TCRdb to about 2017). The library was generated by the immunoSEQ multiplex PCR assay. Imported from immuneACCESS, the table was reduced by TCRdb to in-frame sequences with V and J called. These copies leave out some clones; in studies compared against another copy, an unresolved V gene accounts for under half, and the cause of the remainder is not known. In all, the sample holds over 150,000 clones, and 75% to 95% of those were seen once. The ten biggest clones cover more than 2.5% of the sample. The sample taken for sequencing was PBMCs. These receptors were obtained from a woman younger than 30 in good health and CMV-seropositive.

The chain uses TRBV4-1 and TRBJ1-1; no firm D call. V lost 1 base and J 0 bases, leaving 9 bases between the germline ends. The CDR3 covers 15 residues. The germline gives CDR1 MGHRA, CDR2 YSYEKL. The CDR3 region has the DNA TGCGCCAGCAGCCAAGCAAGAAGCCTGAACACTGAAGCTTTCTTT. Its protein is CASSQARSLNTEAFF.

The chain employs TRBV18 and TRBJ1-5, with 9 bases lining up with TRBD1. Germline CDR1 reads KGHSH; CDR2 reads LQKENI. Losses at the gene ends were 6 bases for V and 5 bases for J; bases not matched to a gene: 8. The CDR3 loop spans 15 amino acids. The CDR3 protein is CASSYAGTGYQPQHF. The CDR3 bases are TGTGCCAGCTCGTATGCCGGGACAGGGTATCAGCCCCAGCATTTT.

The chain links TRBV5-6 to TRBJ2-3; TRBD2 matches 8 bases. After removal of 4 bases from V and 3 bases from J, the junction contained 10 bases not matched to a gene. The CDR3 contains 16 residues. Per germline, CDR1 SGHDT and CDR2 YYEEEE. This CDR3 reads CASSPRLERGTDTQYF. The CDR3 nucleotides read TGTGCCAGCAGCCCCCGGTTGGAGCGGGGGACAGATACGCAGTATTTT.